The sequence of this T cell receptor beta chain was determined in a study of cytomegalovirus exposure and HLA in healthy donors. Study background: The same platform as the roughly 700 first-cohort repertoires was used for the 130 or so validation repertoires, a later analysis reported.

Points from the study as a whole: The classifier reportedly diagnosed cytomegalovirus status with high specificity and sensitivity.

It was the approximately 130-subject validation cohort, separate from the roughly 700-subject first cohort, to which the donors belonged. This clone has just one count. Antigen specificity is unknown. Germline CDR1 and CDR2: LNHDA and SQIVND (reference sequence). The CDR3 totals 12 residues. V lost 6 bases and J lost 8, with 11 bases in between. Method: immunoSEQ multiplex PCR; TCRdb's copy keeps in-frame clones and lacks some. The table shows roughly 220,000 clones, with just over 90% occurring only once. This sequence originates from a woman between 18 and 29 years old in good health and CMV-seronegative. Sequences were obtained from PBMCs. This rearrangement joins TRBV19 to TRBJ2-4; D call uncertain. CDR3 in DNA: TGTGCCAGTAGCGACCGGGTGGACATTCAGTACTTC. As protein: CASSDRVDIQYF.